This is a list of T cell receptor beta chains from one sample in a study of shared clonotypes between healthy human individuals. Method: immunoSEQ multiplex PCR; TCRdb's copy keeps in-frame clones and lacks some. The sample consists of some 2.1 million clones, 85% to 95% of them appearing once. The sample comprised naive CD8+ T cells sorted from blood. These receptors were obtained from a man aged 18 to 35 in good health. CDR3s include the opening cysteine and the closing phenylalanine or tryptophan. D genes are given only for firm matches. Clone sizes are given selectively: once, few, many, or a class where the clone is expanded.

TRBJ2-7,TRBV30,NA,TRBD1,TGTGCCTGGAGGGACAGGGGGCATTACGAGCAGTACTTC,CAWRDRGHYEQYF
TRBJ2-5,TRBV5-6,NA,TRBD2,TGTGCCAGCAGCTTACAATACCATGGGCTAGCGGAAGAGACCCAGTACTTC,CASSLQYHGLAEETQYF
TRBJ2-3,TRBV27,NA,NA,TGTGCCAGCAGTTTAGTTCTCCGCACAGATACGCAGTATTTT,CASSLVLRTDTQYF
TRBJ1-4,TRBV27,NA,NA,TGTGCCAGCAGCCCATTAGGGCTTGAGGAAAAACTGTTTTTT,CASSPLGLEEKLFF
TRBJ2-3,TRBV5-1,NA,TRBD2,TGCGCCAGCAGCTCAGGACTAGCGGGAGGGCCGGGCACAGATACGCAGTATTTT,CASSSGLAGGPGTDTQYF
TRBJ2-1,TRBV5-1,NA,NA,TGCGCCAGCAGCCCGGCGAGGTCCTCGATCAATGAGCAGTTCTTC,CASSPARSSINEQFF
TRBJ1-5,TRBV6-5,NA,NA,TGTGCCAGCAGTATCGGACCCCTCGTAACCCAGCATTTT,CASSIGPLVTQHF
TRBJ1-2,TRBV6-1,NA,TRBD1,TGTGCCAGCAGTGTCCAGGGGGAAGGGTTAGTTGGCTACACCTTC,CASSVQGEGLVGYTF
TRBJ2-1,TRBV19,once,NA,TGTGCCAGTAGTATAGGTCCAGTCCATGAGCAGTTCTTC,CASSIGPVHEQFF
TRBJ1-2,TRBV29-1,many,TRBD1,TGCAGCGTTGCCGGGACAGACGTGCTGGCCTTC,CSVAGTDVLAF
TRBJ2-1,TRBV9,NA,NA,TGTGCCAGCAGCGTACGAGGGATGGGCAGTGGGGATGAGCAGTTCTTC,CASSVRGMGSGDEQFF
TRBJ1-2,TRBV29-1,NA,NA,TGCAGCGTTGAAGACCTACTCTCGGAGGGCTACACCTTC,CSVEDLLSEGYTF
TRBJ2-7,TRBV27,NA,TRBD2,TGTGCCAGCACTAGTGGCGGGAGTTCCCTCTACGAGCAGTACTTC,CASTSGGSSLYEQYF
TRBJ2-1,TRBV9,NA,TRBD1,TGTGCCAGCAGCGGACAGGGATCCTACAATGAGCAGTTCTTC,CASSGQGSYNEQFF
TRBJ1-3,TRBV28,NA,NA,TGTGCCAGCAGTTTCGGGTCTGGAAACACCATATATTTT,CASSFGSGNTIYF
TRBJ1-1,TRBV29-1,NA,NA,TGCAGCGTTGAATACAGGGATGAAGCTTTCTTT,CSVEYRDEAFF
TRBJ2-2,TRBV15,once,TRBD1,TGTGCCACCAGCAGAGCCACAGGGGGCAGCGGGGAGCTGTTTTTT,CATSRATGGSGELFF
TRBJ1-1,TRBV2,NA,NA,TGTGCCAGCATTGGGACGGAGAACACTGAAGCTTTCTTT,CASIGTENTEAFF
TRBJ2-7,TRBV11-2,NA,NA,TGTGCCAGCAATTTGGGGGGCTCCTACGAGCAGTACTTC,CASNLGGSYEQYF
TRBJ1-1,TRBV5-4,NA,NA,TGTGCCAGCAGTCCTTGGGGGTACACTGAAGCTTTCTTT,CASSPWGYTEAFF
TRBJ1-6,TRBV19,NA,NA,TGTGCCAGTAGCCCACCCCTCCACTTT,CASSPPLHF
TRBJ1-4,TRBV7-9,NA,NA,TGTGCCAGCAGCTCCCATGGCCCTTCTGAAAAACTGTTTTTT,CASSSHGPSEKLFF
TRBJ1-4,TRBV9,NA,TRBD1,TGTGCCAGCAGCGTAGATCTGGGGACAGGGAATGAAAAACTGTTTTTT,CASSVDLGTGNEKLFF
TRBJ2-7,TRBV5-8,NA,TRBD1,TGTGCCAGCAGCTTGGCCTCGGACAGGCCGACCTACGAGCAGTACTTC,CASSLASDRPTYEQYF
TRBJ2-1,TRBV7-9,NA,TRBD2,TGTGCCAGCAGCACTAGACTAGCGGGAGGTGATGAGCAGTTCTTC,CASSTRLAGGDEQFF
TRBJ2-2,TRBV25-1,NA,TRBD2,TGTGCCAGCAGTGAATTCAGCGGGAAAAACACCGGGGAGCTGTTTTTT,CASSEFSGKNTGELFF
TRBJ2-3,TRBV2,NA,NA,TGTGCCAGCAGTTCGGACACCCTCACAGATACGCAGTATTTT,CASSSDTLTDTQYF
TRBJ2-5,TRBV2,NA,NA,TGTGCCAGCAACGATCCATGGACCGGGCCGGGATACATAACCCAGTACTTC,CASNDPWTGPGYITQYF
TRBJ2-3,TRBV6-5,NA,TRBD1,TGTGCCAGCAGTTACGTGGGACAGGGGGCAGATACGCAGTATTTT,CASSYVGQGADTQYF
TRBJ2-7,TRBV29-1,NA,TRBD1,TGCAGCGTTTATCTACCGGACAGGAGTTCCTACGAGCAGTACTTC,CSVYLPDRSSYEQYF
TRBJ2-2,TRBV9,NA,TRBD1,TGTGCCAGCAGCTCAACTGCCGGGACAGGGGTCCCCGGGGAGCTGTTTTTT,CASSSTAGTGVPGELFF
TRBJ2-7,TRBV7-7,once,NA,TGTGCTAGCAGTCCAGACGGCTACGAGCAGTACTTC,CASSPDGYEQYF
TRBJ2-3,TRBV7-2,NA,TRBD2,TGTGCCAGCAGCCCGGGGACTAGCAGCCGCACAGATACGCAGTATTTT,CASSPGTSSRTDTQYF
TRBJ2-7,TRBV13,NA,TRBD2,TGTGCCAGCAGCTTAGAGCGGGACCTCTACGAGCAGTACTTC,CASSLERDLYEQYF
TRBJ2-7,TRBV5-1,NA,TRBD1,TGCGCCAGCAGCTTGAGGCCACAGGGGGAATTTGGCGAGCAGTACTTC,CASSLRPQGEFGEQYF
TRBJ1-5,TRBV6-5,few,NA,TGTGCCAGCAGTTCCGGGGGGAATCAGCCCCAGCATTTT,CASSSGGNQPQHF
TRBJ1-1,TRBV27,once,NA,TGTGCCAGCAGTTTAAGCAGGGCGAACACTGAAGCTTTCTTT,CASSLSRANTEAFF
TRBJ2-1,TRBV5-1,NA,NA,TGCGCCAGCAGCTTCACAGAGGGTGCCTACAATGAGCAGTTCTTC,CASSFTEGAYNEQFF
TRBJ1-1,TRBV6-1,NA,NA,TGTGCCAGCAGTGAAGCGGTCAGCAACACTGAAGCTTTCTTT,CASSEAVSNTEAFF
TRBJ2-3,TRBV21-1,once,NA,TGTGCCAACGGGCCTCCTTCACTAGCGGGATTCACAGATACGCAGTATTTT,CANGPPSLAGFTDTQYF
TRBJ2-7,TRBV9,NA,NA,TGTGCCAGCAGCGTGGACCTACGCTACGAGCAGTACTTC,CASSVDLRYEQYF